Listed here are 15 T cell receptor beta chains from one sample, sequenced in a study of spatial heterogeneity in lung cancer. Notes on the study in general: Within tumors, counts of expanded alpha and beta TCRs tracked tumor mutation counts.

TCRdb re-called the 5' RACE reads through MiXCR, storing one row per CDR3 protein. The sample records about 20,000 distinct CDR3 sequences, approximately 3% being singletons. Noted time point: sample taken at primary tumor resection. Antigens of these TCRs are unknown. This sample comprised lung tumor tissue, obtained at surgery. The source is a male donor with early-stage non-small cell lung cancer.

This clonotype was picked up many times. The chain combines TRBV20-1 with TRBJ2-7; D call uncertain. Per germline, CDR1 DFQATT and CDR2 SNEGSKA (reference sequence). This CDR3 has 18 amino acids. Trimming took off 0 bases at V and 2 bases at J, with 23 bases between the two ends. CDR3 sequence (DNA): TGCAGTGCTAGAGAGGCGCGATACACCTTGCTAGACCCCTACGAGCAGTACTTC. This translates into CSAREARYTLLDPYEQYF.

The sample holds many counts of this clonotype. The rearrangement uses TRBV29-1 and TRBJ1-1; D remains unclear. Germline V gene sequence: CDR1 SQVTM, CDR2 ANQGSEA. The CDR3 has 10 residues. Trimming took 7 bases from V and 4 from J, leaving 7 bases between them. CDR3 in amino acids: CSALGTEAFF. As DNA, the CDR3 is TGCAGCGCCCTAGGCACTGAAGCTTTCTTT.

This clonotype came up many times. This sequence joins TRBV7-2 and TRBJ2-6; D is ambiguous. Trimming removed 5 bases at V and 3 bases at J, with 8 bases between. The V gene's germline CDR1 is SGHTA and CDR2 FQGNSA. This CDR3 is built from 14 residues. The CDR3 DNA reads TGTGCCAGCAGCAGATCGTATGGGGCCAACGTCCTGACTTTC. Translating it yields CASSRSYGANVLTF.

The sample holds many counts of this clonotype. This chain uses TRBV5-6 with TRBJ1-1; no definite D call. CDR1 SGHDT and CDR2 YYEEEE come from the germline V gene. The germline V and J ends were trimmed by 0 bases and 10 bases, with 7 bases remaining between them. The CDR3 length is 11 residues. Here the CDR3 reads CASSLGLTAFF. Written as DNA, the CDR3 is TGTGCCAGCAGCTTGGGGCTCACAGCTTTCTTT.

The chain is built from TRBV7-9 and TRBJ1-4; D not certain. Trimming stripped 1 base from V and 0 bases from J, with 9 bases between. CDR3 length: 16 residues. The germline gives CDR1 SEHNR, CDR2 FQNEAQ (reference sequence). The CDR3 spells CASSLGIHATNEKLFF. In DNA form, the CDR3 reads TGTGCCAGCAGCTTAGGCATACATGCAACTAATGAAAAACTGTTTTTT.

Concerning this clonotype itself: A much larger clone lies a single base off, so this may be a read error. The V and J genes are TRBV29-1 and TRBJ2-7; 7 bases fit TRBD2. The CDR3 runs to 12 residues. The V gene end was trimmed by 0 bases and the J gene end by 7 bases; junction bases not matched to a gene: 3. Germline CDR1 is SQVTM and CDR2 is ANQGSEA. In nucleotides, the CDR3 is TGCAGCGTTGAAGATCGGCGGGGGGAGCAGTACTTC. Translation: CSVEDRRGEQYF.

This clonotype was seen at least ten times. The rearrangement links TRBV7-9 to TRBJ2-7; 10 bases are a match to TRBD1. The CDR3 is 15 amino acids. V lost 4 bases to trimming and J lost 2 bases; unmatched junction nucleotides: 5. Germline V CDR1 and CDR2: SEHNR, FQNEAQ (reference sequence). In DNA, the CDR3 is TGTGCCAGCAGCTCGACCGGGACAGGGGCCTACGAGCAGTACTTC. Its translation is CASSSTGTGAYEQYF. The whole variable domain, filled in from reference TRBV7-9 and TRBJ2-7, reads DTGVSQNPRHKITKRGQNVTFRCDPISEHNRLYWYRQTLGQGPEFLTYFQNEAQLEKSRLLSDRFSAERPKGSFSTLEIQRTEQGDSAMYLCASSSTGTGAYEQYFGPGTRLTVT.

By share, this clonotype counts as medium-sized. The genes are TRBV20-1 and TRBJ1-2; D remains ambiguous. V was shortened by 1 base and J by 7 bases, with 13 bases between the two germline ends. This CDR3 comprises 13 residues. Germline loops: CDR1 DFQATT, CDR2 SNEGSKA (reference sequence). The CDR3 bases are TGCAGTGCTAGAGTGGACTACCCGGGTGGCTACACCTTC. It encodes CSARVDYPGGYTF.

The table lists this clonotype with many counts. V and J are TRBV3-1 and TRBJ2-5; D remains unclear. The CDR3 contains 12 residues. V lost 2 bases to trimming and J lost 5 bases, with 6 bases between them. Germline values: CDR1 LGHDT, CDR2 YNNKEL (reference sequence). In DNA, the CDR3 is TGTGCCAGCAGCCAATATATTGAGACCCAGTACTTC. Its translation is CASSQYIETQYF.

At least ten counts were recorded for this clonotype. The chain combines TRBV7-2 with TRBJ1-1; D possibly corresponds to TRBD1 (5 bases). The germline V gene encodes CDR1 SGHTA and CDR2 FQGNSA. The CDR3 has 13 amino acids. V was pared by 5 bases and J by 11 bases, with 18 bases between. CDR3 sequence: CASSPNRSGGAFF. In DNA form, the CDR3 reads TGTGCCAGCAGCCCGAATCGGTCGGGGGGGGCTTTCTTT.

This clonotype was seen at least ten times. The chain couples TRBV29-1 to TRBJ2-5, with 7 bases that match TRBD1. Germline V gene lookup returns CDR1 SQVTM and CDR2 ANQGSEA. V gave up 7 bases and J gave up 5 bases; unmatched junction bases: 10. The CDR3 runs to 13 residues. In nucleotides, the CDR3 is TGCAGCGATAGGGGACAGCCATTCGAGACCCAGTACTTC. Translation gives CSDRGQPFETQYF.

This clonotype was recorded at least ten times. The CDR3 spells CASRMGVAGANVLTF. The CDR3 region has the DNA TGTGCCAGCAGGATGGGCGTAGCTGGGGCCAACGTCCTGACTTTC. The chain recombines TRBV6-5 with TRBJ2-6; D uncertain. V gave up 6 bases and J gave up 2 bases, with 11 bases separating them. The CDR3 loop spans 15 amino acids. Germline V lookup: CDR1 MNHEY, CDR2 SVGAGI.

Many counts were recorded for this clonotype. The DNA of the CDR3 is TGTGCCAGCAGCGAGACAGGGAGGGGTGAAAAACTGTTTTTT. This codes for CASSETGRGEKLFF. This sequence joins TRBV12-3 or TRBV12-4 and TRBJ1-4; 7 bases fit TRBD1. The CDR3 is made up of 14 amino acids. V was clipped by 6 bases and J by 7 bases; unmatched bases: 8.

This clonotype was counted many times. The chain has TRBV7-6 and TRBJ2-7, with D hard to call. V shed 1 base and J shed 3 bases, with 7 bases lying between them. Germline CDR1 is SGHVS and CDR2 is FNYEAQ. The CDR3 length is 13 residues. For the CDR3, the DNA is TGTGCCAGCAGCTTAGAGGGTGACTACGAGCAGTACTTC. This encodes CASSLEGDYEQYF.

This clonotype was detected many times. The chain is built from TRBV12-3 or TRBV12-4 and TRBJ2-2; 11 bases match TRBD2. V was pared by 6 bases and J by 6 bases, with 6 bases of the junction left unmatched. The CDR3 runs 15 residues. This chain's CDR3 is CASRASGRSAGELFF. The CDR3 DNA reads TGTGCCAGCAGGGCTAGCGGGAGGTCCGCCGGGGAGCTGTTTTTT.